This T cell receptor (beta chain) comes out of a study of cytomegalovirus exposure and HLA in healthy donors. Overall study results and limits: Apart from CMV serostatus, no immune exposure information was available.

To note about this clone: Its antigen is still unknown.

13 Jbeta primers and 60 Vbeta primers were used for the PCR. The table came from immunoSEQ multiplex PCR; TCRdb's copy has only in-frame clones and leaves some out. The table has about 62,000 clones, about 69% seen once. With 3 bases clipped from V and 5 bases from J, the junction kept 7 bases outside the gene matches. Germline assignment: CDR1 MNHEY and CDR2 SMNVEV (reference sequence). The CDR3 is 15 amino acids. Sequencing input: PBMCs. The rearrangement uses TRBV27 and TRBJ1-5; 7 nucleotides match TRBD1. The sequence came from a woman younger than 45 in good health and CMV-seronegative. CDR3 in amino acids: CASSFGGGGHQPQHF. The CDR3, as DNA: TGTGCCAGCAGTTTTGGAGGGGGCGGACATCAGCCCCAGCATTTT.